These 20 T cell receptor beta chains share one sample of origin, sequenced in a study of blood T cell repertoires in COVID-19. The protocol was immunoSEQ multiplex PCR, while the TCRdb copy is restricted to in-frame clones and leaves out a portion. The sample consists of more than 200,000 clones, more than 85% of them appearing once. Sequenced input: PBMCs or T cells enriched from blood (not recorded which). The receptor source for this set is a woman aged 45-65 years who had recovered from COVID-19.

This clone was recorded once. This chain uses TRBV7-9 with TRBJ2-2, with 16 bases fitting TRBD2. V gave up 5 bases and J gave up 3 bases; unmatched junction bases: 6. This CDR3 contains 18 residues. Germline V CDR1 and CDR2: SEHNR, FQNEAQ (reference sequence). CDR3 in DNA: TGTGCCAGCAGCCCAGGGACTAGCGGGAGGGTCGACACCGGGGAGCTGTTTTTT. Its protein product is CASSPGTSGRVDTGELFF.

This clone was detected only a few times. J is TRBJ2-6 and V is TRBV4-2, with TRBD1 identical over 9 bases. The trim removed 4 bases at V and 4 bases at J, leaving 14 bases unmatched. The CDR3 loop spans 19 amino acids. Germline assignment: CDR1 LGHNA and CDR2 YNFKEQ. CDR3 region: CASSPGLGQGNSGANVLTF. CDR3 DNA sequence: TGTGCCAGCAGCCCCGGATTGGGACAGGGTAACTCCGGGGCCAACGTCCTGACTTTC.

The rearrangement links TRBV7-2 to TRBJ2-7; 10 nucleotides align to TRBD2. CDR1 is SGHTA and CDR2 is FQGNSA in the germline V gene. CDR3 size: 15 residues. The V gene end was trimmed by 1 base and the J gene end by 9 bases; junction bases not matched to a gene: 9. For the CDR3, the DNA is TGTGCCAGCAGCTTAGACCTAGCGGGAGAATTCGGGCAGTACTTC. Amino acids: CASSLDLAGEFGQYF.

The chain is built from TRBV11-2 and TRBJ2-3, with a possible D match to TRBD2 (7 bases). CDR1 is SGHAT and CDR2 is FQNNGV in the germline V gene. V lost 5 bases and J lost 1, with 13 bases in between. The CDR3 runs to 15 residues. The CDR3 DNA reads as TGTGCCAGCAGCCCGGGGGCGGGGGGCACAGATACGCAGTATTTT. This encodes CASSPGAGGTDTQYF.

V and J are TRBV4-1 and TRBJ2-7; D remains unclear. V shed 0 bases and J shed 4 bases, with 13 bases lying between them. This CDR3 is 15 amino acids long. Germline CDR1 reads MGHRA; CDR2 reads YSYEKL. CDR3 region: CASSQDLPRKYEQYF. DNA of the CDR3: TGCGCCAGCAGCCAAGATCTCCCGAGAAAGTACGAGCAGTACTTC.

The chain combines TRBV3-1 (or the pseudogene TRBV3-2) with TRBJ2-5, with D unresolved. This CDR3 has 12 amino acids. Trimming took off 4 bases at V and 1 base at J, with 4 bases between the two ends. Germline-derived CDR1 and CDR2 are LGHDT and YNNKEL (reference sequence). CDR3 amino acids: CASSPTQETQYF. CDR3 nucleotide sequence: TGTGCCAGCAGCCCTACCCAAGAGACCCAGTACTTC.

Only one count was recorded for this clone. This CDR3 reads CASSETGGYNSPLHF. The CDR3 region has the DNA TGTGCCAGCAGCGAAACAGGGGGATATAATTCACCCCTCCACTTT. V gene TRBV5-4 combines with J gene TRBJ1-6; 8 bases are a match to TRBD1. V dropped 4 bases and J dropped 4; count of bases not matched to a gene: 4. The CDR3 spans 15 residues. In germline, CDR1 is SGHNT, CDR2 YYREEE (reference sequence).

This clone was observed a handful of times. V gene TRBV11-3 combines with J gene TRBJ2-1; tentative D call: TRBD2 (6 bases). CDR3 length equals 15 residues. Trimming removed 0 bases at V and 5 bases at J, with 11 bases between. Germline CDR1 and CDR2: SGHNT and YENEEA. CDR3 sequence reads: CASSLEAAGDNEQFF. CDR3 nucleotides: TGTGCCAGCAGCTTAGAAGCAGCGGGCGACAATGAGCAGTTCTTC.

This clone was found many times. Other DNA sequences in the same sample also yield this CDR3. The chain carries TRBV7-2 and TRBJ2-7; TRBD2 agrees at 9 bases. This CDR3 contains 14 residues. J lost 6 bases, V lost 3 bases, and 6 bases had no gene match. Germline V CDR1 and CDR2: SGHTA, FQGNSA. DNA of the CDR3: TGTGCCAGCAGCTTTGGAGCGGGAGGCGGCGAGCAGTACTTC. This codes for CASSFGAGGGEQYF. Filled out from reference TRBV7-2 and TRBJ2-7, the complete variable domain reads GAGVSQSPSNKVTEKGKDVELRCDPISGHTALYWYRQSLGQGLEFLIYFQGNSAPDKSGLPSDRFSAERTGGSVSTLTIQRTQQEDSAVYLCASSFGAGGGEQYFGPGTRLTVT.

The CDR3 sequence: CASSLVGTGGETQYF. The CDR3 region has the DNA TGTGCCAGCAGCTTAGTCGGAACGGGAGGGGAGACCCAGTACTTC. The rearrangement links TRBV7-8 to TRBJ2-5; the match to TRBD2 covers 8 bases. Germline values: CDR1 SGHVS, CDR2 FQNEAQ. J gave up 5 bases and V 1 base, and 6 bases lay outside the gene matches. The CDR3 spans 15 residues.

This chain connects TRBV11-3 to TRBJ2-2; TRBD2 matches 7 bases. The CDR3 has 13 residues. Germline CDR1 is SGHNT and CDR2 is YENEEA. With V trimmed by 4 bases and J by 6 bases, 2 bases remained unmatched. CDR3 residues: CASSSTSAGELFF. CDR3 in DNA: TGTGCCAGCAGCTCTACTAGCGCCGGGGAGCTGTTTTTT.

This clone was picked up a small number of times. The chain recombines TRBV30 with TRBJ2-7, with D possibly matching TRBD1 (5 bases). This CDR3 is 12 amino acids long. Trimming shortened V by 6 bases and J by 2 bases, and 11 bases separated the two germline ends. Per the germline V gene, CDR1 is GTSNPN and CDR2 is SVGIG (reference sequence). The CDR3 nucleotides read TGTGCCTGCAGGGCAGGGACCTACGAGCAGTACTTC. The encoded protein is CACRAGTYEQYF.

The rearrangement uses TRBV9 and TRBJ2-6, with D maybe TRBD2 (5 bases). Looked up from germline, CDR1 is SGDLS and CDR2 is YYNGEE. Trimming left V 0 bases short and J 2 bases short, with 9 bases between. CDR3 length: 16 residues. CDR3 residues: CASSVGAGAGANVLTF. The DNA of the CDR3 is TGTGCCAGCAGCGTAGGGGCGGGTGCTGGGGCCAACGTCCTGACTTTC.

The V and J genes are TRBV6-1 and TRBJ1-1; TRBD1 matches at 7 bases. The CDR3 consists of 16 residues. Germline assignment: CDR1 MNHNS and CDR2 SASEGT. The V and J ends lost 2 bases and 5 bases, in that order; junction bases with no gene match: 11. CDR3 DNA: TGTGCCAGCAGTGAATTGGGAGGTACAGGGGAAACTGAAGCTTTCTTT. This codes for CASSELGGTGETEAFF.

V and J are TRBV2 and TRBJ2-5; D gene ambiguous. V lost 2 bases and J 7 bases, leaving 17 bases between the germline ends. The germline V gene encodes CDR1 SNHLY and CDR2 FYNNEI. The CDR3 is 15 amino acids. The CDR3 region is CASSESRRPHGTQYF. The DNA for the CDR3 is TGTGCCAGCAGTGAATCCCGCAGGCCCCACGGGACCCAGTACTTC.

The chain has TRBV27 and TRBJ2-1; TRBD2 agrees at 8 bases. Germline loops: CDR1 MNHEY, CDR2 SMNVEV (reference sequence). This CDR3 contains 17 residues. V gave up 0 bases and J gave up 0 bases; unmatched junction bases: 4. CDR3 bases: TGTGCCAGCAGTTTATCGTCCGGGGGGGGCTCCTACAATGAGCAGTTCTTC. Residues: CASSLSSGGGSYNEQFF.

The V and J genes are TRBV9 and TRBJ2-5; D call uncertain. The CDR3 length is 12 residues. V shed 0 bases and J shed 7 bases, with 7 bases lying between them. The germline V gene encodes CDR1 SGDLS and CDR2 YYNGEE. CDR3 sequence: CASSVVGGTQYF. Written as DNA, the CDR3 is TGTGCCAGCAGCGTAGTAGGCGGGACCCAGTACTTC.

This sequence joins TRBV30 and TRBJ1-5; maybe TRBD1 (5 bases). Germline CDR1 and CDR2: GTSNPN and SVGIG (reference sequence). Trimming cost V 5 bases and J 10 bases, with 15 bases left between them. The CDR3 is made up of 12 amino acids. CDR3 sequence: CAWGPGQGPQHF. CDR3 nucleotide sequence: TGTGCCTGGGGCCCAGGGCAGGGCCCCCAGCATTTT.

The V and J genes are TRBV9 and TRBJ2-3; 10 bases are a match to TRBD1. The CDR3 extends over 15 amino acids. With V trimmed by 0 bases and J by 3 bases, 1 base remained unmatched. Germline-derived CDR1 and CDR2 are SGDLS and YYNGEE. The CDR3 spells CASSVGTGGTDTQYF. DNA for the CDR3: TGTGCCAGCAGCGTAGGGACAGGGGGTACAGATACGCAGTATTTT.

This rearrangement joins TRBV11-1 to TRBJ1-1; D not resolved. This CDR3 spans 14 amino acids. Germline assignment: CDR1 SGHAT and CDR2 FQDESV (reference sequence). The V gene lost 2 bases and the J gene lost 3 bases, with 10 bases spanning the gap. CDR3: CASSLTTGYTEAFF. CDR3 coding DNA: TGTGCCAGCAGCTTAACGACGGGGTACACTGAAGCTTTCTTT.